This TCR beta chain came from a study of T cells after somatic rescue of genetic block. The protocol was immunoSEQ multiplex PCR, while the TCRdb copy is restricted to in-frame clones and leaves out a portion. The sample holds roughly 11,000 clones, less than 80% seen once. Germline V gene sequence: CDR1 WNHNN, CDR2 SYGVQD (reference sequence). The CDR3 contains 15 residues. Trimming cost V 3 bases and J 2 bases, with 11 bases left between them. The chain recombines TRBV10-1 with TRBJ1-5, with D maybe TRBD1 (5 bases). Sample: peripheral blood mononuclear cells (PBMCs). The sequence came from a boy younger than 18. The CDR3 nucleotides read TGCGCCAGCAGTGACGGCAGGGTGGGCAATCAGCCCCAGCATTTT. Protein product: CASSDGRVGNQPQHF.